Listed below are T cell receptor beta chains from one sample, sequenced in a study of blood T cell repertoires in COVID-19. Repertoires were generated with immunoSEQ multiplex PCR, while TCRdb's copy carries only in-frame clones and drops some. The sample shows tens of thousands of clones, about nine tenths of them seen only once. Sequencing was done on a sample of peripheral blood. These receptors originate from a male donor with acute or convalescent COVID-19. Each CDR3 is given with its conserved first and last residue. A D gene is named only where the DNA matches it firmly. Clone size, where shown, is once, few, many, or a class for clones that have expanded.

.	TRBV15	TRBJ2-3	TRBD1	CATSSGDRVTDTQYF	TGTGCCACCAGCAGCGGAGACAGGGTAACAGATACGCAGTATTTT
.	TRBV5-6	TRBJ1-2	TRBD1	CASSLRDRNYGYTF	TGTGCCAGCAGCTTAAGGGACAGAAACTATGGCTACACCTTC
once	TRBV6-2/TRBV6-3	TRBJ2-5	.	CASSYGGGETQYF	TGTGCCAGCAGTTACGGCGGAGGAGAGACCCAGTACTTC
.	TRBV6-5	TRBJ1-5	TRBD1	CASRTGTGGGQPQHF	TGTGCCAGCAGGACCGGGACAGGGGGCGGTCAGCCCCAGCATTTT
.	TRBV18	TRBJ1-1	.	CASSPGEGHGLAEAFF	TGTGCCAGCTCCCCCGGGGAGGGGCACGGCTTAGCTGAAGCTTTCTTT
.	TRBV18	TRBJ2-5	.	CASSPPFDGQETQYF	TGTGCCAGCTCACCACCGTTCGACGGGCAAGAGACCCAGTACTTC
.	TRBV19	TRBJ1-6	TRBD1	CASSRQGDSPLHF	TGTGCCAGTAGCCGACAGGGGGACTCACCCCTCCACTTT
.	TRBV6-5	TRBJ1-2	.	CASSDGGVDGYTF	TGTGCCAGCAGCGACGGGGGGGTGGACGGCTACACCTTC
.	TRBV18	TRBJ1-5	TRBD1	CASSSGQGHQPQHF	TGTGCCAGCTCATCAGGACAGGGACATCAGCCCCAGCATTTT
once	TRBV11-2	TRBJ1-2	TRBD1	CASRRTSDRAYGYTF	TGTGCCAGCAGACGAACCTCCGACAGGGCTTATGGCTACACCTTC
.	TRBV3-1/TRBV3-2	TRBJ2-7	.	CASSPSLTGSNEQYF	TGTGCCAGCAGCCCCTCCCTTACAGGATCCAACGAGCAGTACTTC
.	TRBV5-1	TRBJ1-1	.	CASSLEGLTEAFF	TGCGCCAGCAGCTTGGAGGGGCTCACTGAAGCTTTCTTT
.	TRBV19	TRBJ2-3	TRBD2	CASTPPGLGIDTQYF	TGTGCCAGTACCCCCCCGGGACTAGGGATAGATACGCAGTATTTT
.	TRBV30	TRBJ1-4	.	CAWNRGAPGEKLFF	TGTGCCTGGAATCGGGGGGCGCCCGGCGAAAAACTGTTTTTT
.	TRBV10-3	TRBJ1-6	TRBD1	CAISEQGQGDSPLHF	TGTGCCATCAGTGAGCAGGGACAGGGCGATTCACCCCTCCACTTT
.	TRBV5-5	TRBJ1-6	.	CASSFRQGLGSPLHF	TGTGCCAGCAGCTTTAGGCAGGGGCTGGGGTCACCCCTCCACTTT
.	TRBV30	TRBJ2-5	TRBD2	CAWGSGLASETQYF	TGTGCCTGGGGCTCCGGACTAGCGTCTGAGACCCAGTACTTC
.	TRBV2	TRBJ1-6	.	CASRTDYNSPLHF	TGTGCCAGCAGGACAGATTATAATTCACCCCTCCACTTT
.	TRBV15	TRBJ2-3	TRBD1	CATSGLIDRETDTQYF	TGTGCCACCAGCGGATTAATTGACAGGGAGACAGATACGCAGTATTTT
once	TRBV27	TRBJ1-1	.	CASSPTVGGPQPEAFF	TGTGCCAGCAGTCCAACAGTGGGGGGACCGCAACCTGAAGCTTTCTTT
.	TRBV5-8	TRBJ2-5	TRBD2	CASSLGLAGPETQYF	TGTGCCAGCAGCTTGGGACTAGCGGGGCCAGAGACCCAGTACTTC
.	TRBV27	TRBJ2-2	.	CASRPGDLEGELFF	TGTGCCAGCAGGCCAGGGGACCTGGAAGGGGAGCTGTTTTTT
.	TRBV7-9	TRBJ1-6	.	CASSPGIWDNSPLHF	TGTGCCAGCAGCCCAGGGATTTGGGATAATTCACCCCTCCACTTT
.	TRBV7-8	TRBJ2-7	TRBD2	CASSSGTLSRLAGVRSYEQYF	TGTGCCAGCAGCTCCGGTACACTCAGTCGACTAGCGGGGGTCCGCTCCTACGAGCAGTACTTC
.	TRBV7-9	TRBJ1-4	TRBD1	CASSAGGGQGGEKLFF	TGTGCCAGCAGCGCAGGCGGGGGACAGGGGGGTGAAAAACTGTTTTTT
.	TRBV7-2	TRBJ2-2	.	CASSLGSQGELFF	TGTGCCAGCAGCTTAGGATCTCAGGGGGAGCTGTTTTTT
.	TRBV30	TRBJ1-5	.	CAWTRGFNQPQHF	TGTGCCTGGACTCGAGGCTTCAATCAGCCCCAGCATTTT
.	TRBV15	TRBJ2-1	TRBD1	CATSSPRDRQHNEQFF	TGTGCCACCAGCAGCCCCCGGGACAGGCAACACAATGAGCAGTTCTTC
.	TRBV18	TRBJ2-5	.	CASSPGTGEETQYF	TGTGCCAGCTCACCAGGGACGGGGGAAGAGACCCAGTACTTC
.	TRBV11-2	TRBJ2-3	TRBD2	CASSLDVAGLAGVTTDTQYF	TGTGCCAGCAGCTTAGATGTCGCGGGACTAGCGGGGGTAACCACAGATACGCAGTATTTT
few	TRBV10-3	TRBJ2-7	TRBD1	CAISETGTGGGRRSYEQYF	TGTGCCATCAGTGAAACCGGGACAGGCGGCGGAAGGCGATCCTACGAGCAGTACTTC
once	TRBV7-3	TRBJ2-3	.	CASSFEGDTDTQYF	TGTGCCAGCAGCTTTGAAGGGGACACAGATACGCAGTATTTT
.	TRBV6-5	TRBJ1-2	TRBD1	CASSYGRGRSGYTF	TGTGCCAGCAGTTACGGCAGGGGGCGAAGCGGCTACACCTTC
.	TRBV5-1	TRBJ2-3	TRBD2	CASSFSGGTDTQYF	TGCGCCAGCAGCTTTAGCGGGGGGACAGATACGCAGTATTTT
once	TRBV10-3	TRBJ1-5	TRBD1	CAISESGGQYNQPQHF	TGTGCCATCAGTGAGTCCGGGGGACAGTACAATCAGCCCCAGCATTTT
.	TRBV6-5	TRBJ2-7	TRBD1	CASSTGQVAYEQYF	TGTGCCAGCAGTACCGGACAGGTGGCCTACGAGCAGTACTTC
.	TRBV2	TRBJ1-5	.	CASSGGGFNQPQHF	TGTGCCAGCAGTGGGGGCGGCTTCAATCAGCCCCAGCATTTT
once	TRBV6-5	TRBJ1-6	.	CASRNRDTVPLHF	TGTGCCAGCAGGAACCGGGACACGGTACCCCTCCACTTT
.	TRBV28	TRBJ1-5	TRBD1	CASSRTGVGNQPQHF	TGTGCCAGCAGTCGGACAGGGGTGGGGAATCAGCCCCAGCATTTT
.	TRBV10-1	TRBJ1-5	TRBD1	CASSYGTGGPFSNQPQHF	TGCGCCAGCAGTTACGGGACAGGGGGCCCCTTTAGCAATCAGCCCCAGCATTTT
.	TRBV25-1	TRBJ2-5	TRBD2	CASSDLGLVGETQYF	TGTGCCAGCAGTGATTTAGGACTAGTCGGAGAGACCCAGTACTTC
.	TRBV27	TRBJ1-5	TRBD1	CASRVGQGGNQPQHF	TGTGCCAGCAGGGTGGGACAGGGCGGCAATCAGCCCCAGCATTTT
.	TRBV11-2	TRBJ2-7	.	CASSSTYEQYF	TGTGCCAGCAGCTCCACTTACGAGCAGTACTTC
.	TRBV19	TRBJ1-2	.	CASSTPGRENYGYTF	TGTGCCAGTAGTACCCCAGGACGGGAAAACTATGGCTACACCTTC
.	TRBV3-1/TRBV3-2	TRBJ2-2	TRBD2	CASSPHGLAGGTGELFF	TGTGCCAGCAGCCCACATGGGCTAGCGGGGGGCACCGGGGAGCTGTTTTTT
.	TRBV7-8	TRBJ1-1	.	CASSLDRVMNTEAFF	TGTGCCAGCAGCTTAGATCGGGTCATGAACACTGAAGCTTTCTTT
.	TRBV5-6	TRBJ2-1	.	CASSSPGAHEQFF	TGTGCCAGCAGCTCGCCAGGGGCCCATGAGCAGTTCTTC
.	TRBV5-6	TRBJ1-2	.	CASSPRRGGGYTF	TGTGCCAGCAGCCCGAGACGGGGAGGAGGCTACACCTTC
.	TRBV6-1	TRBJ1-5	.	CASSERRDSSNQPQHF	TGTGCCAGCAGTGAAAGGAGGGACTCAAGCAATCAGCCCCAGCATTTT
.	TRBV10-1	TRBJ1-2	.	CASSALYGHYGYTF	TGCGCCAGCAGTGCCCTGTATGGCCACTATGGCTACACCTTC
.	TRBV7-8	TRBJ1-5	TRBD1	CASSALTGVSNQPQHF	TGTGCCAGCAGCGCGCTGACAGGGGTTAGCAATCAGCCCCAGCATTTT
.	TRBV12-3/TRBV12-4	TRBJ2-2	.	CASSLTNTGELFF	TGTGCCAGCAGTTTGACTAACACCGGGGAGCTGTTTTTT